This T cell receptor beta chain was found in a study of OX40 agonist ivuxolimab in advanced cancers. About the research overall: Administration of intravenous ivuxolimab to patients occurred every 2 weeks at 0.01 to 10 mg/kg. Patients with prior anti-PD-1, anti-PD-L1 or anti-CTLA-4 therapy were eligible; 35% to 45% had some. General observations from the study: Average numbers of expanded clones were greater in CD8+ T cells than in CD4+.

Regarding this clone: Antigen unknown. One end of the junction fails to match germline, which may point to a read error. Other DNA sequences from this sample encode an identical CDR3 as well.

This CDR3 is built from 14 residues. Germline V CDR1 and CDR2: LGHNT, FRNRAP. TCRdb keeps only in-frame clones here, not all; method: immunoSEQ multiplex PCR. This table has approximately 43,000 clones, roughly 80% appearing once. V and J are TRBV12-5 and TRBJ1-1; 9 bases match TRBD1. The source was CD4+ or CD8+ T cells sorted from blood, collected in a trial of the OX40 agonist ivuxolimab. This sequence was found in an adult with an advanced solid tumor such as melanoma, head and neck, liver or kidney cancer. This CDR3 is CASGLGQGGTEAFF. The DNA for the CDR3 is TGTGCTAGTGGTTTGGGACAGGGGGGCACTGAAGCCTTCTTT.